The clone carrying this T cell receptor beta chain occurred once. In germline, CDR1 is LNHDA, CDR2 SQIVND (reference sequence). There are 12 residues in the CDR3. V gave up 9 bases and J gave up 0 bases, with 8 bases separating them. The data derive from a study of blood T cells in healthy people across ages. A second roughly 7 to 12 cycle PCR used barcoded and J-beta primers. TCRdb itself ran the 5' RACE reads through MiXCR, one entry per CDR3 protein. The sample holds roughly 2 million distinct CDR3 sequences, roughly 52% seen once. This TCR derives from a woman aged 40-49 years in good health. The specimen sequenced was blood. The genes are TRBV19 and TRBJ1-2, with D maybe TRBD1 (6 bases). The CDR3: CASGQSNYGYTF. CDR3 in DNA: TGTGCCAGCGGACAGTCTAACTATGGCTACACCTTC.